This T cell receptor beta chain was captured by sequencing in a study of T cells in Graves' hyperthyroidism and ophthalmopathy. Overall study results and limits: Separating ophthalmopathy from stable hyperthyroidism was achieved by a 13 V-J model.

This clonotype was counted ten times or more. Its antigen is unidentified. The authors deemed Graves' hyperthyroidism stable absent ophthalmopathy progression within 18 months. Exclusion criteria comprised uncontrolled infection, other autoimmune disease, pregnancy or lactation. RNA transcripts provided the source from which TCR beta CDR3 regions were amplified. In the first-round RT-PCR of the TCR CDR3, the HTBI primer set was used. TCRdb re-derived calls from the multiplex PCR reads in MiXCR, one entry per CDR3 protein. The data contain about 560,000 distinct CDR3 sequences, about a sixth of them seen just once; the ten biggest clones take up 15% to 20%. V lost 1 base and J 3 bases, leaving 10 bases between the germline ends. The germline V gene has CDR1 DFQATT and CDR2 SNEGSKA (reference sequence). CDR3 size: 13 residues.

This sequence originates from a woman under 30 with Graves' hyperthyroidism. V usage is TRBV20-1 and J usage is TRBJ2-7; D might be TRBD2 (5 bases). The sequenced sample consisted of blood. The CDR3: CSARASSDYEQYF. The CDR3 DNA follows: TGCAGTGCTAGAGCTAGCTCAGACTACGAGCAGTACTTC.